This T cell receptor beta chain was observed in a study of blood T cell repertoires in COVID-19. Study-level background: Samples representing acute and convalescent COVID-19 were sourced from the United States, Italy and Spain.

The CDR3 contains 14 residues. Germline V lookup: CDR1 MNHEY, CDR2 SVGAGI. Trimming took off 7 bases at V and 1 base at J, with 13 bases between the two ends. Original processing notes: For nucleated cells, counts were estimated from reference gene primer amplification. Produced via immunoSEQ multiplex PCR; TCRdb's table is partial and in-frame only. That table gives V, J and clone size, and the DNA gave D and trimming. The table lists 350,000 to 450,000 clones, about 85% of them singletons. The chain recombines TRBV6-5 with TRBJ1-1, with D hard to call. This TCR came from a woman aged 18-35 years with acute or convalescent COVID-19. Sequenced sample: peripheral blood. DNA for the CDR3: TGTGCCAGCACGGCGAGGGTTAGGAACACTGAAGCTTTCTTT. It yields the protein CASTARVRNTEAFF.